This note documents a single T cell receptor (beta chain) sequence. Its antigen is not identified. This sample is part of a study of cytomegalovirus exposure and HLA in healthy donors. Findings and caveats of the study: Per published reports, the classifier diagnosed cytomegalovirus status with high specificity and sensitivity. An analysis done earlier found most TCR beta V segments productive about 87% or about 30% of the time.

This CDR3 is built from 16 residues. V lost 7 bases to trimming and J lost 3 bases; unmatched junction nucleotides: 15. The germline V gene encodes CDR1 SGHDT and CDR2 YYEEEE. The PCR was carried out with 60 Vbeta primers and 13 Jbeta primers. Using immunoSEQ multiplex PCR, the repertoire was profiled, and TCRdb retains in-frame clones only, with some absent. Across approximately 210,000 clones, the top ten clones capture around 0.95% of the sample. Material for sequencing was PBMCs. This rearrangement joins TRBV5-6 to TRBJ2-7; 8 bases are a match to TRBD1. This receptor was taken from a woman between 25 and 40 years old in good health and CMV-seropositive. Written as DNA, the CDR3 is TGTGCCAGCTACCCTCAGGGGCAGGGGGCTTACTACGAGCAGTACTTC. The encoded protein is CASYPQGQGAYYEQYF.